This T cell receptor beta chain derives from a study of cytomegalovirus exposure and HLA in healthy donors. This clone appeared a few times. What it recognizes is unknown. In the PCR, 60 Vbeta and 13 Jbeta primers were used. Libraries were prepared by immunoSEQ multiplex PCR; TCRdb keeps only in-frame clonotypes and omits some of them. The table shows fewer than 250,000 clones, with 70% to 85% occurring only once. Whole-study results and caveats: Later on, an analysis found that several of the most significant clusters appeared to be linked to common viral pathogens, which included parvovirus B19. Follow-up analysis later connected one missense variant in DCLRE1C with trimming of TCR beta V- and J-genes. CMV serostatus was the only recorded immune exposure for donors.

Trimming took 4 bases from V and 5 from J, leaving 12 bases between them. The CDR3 is made up of 14 amino acids. Per the germline V gene, CDR1 is SEHNR and CDR2 is FQNEAQ (reference sequence). The chain combines TRBV7-9 with TRBJ1-5; D is uncertain. Sequencing was performed on PBMCs. The source of this sequence is a male donor in good health and CMV-seronegative. As DNA, the CDR3 is TGTGCCAGCAGCTCCTTCCAGTCCGATCAGCCCCAGCATTTT. Amino acids: CASSSFQSDQPQHF.